The rows below give T cell receptor beta chains drawn from one sample of a study of blood T cell repertoires in COVID-19. Profiled with immunoSEQ multiplex PCR; TCRdb holds only in-frame clones, not every one. Of about 210,000 clones listed, around nine tenths are singletons. Sample: peripheral blood. These receptors were collected from a man aged 40-49 years with acute or convalescent COVID-19. The CDR3 runs from the conserved cysteine through the conserved F or W. D genes are given only for firm matches. Size is stated for part of the rows, as once, few or many counts, or as a class when the clone is expanded.

TRBJ1-5 TRBD1 - TRBV6-5 TGTGCCAGCAGTTACAGAAGGACAGGGGTGGGTCAGCCCCAGCATTTT CASSYRRTGVGQPQHF
TRBJ2-1 TRBD1 - TRBV27 TGTGCCAGCTACCAAAGAGGGGGCCATGAGCAGTTCTTC CASYQRGGHEQFF
TRBJ2-7 TRBD2 - TRBV5-1 TGCGCCAGCAGCTTGGCCAGTTTAGCGGGAGGAAACGAGCAGTACTTC CASSLASLAGGNEQYF
TRBJ1-6 - once TRBV18 TGTGCCAGCTCACCAGCGTCAACCCGCTATAATTCACCCCTCCACTTT CASSPASTRYNSPLHF
TRBJ1-2 TRBD1 - TRBV4-1 TGCGCCAGCAGCCAAGAAGGACAGGGCTATGGCTACACCTTC CASSQEGQGYGYTF
TRBJ2-3 TRBD2 - TRBV19 TGTGCCAGCCAGACTAGCAGCACAGATACGCAGTATTTT CASQTSSTDTQYF
TRBJ2-1 TRBD1 - TRBV2 TGTGCCAGCAAGGACAGGGGGATGTTCAATGAGCAGTTCTTC CASKDRGMFNEQFF
TRBJ2-1 TRBD2 - TRBV7-9 TGTGCCAGCAGCCGCGGGGGGGCCCACAATGAGCAGTTCTTC CASSRGGAHNEQFF
TRBJ2-2 - once TRBV19 TGTGCCAGTAGTAGGAGAGGGGGGAACACCGGGGAGCTGTTTTTT CASSRRGGNTGELFF
TRBJ2-7 TRBD1 - TRBV4-1 TGCGCCAGCAGCCAAGAAGACAGGGAGTACGGCTACGAGCAGTACTTC CASSQEDREYGYEQYF
TRBJ1-2 - - TRBV6-6 TGTGCCAGCAGCCTGGACTCTAATGGAGGCTACACCTTC CASSLDSNGGYTF
TRBJ1-1 - - TRBV2 TGTGCCAGCAGTGGGAAAAGGGGCTTTTTAATGAACACTGAAGCTTTCTTT CASSGKRGFLMNTEAFF
TRBJ2-7 TRBD1 - TRBV27 TGTGCCAGCTCCTACACAGGGGTCACCTACGAGCAGTACTTC CASSYTGVTYEQYF
TRBJ2-2 - once TRBV11-3 TGTGCCAGCAGCTTAGGACAGAGGAACGGGGAGCTGTTTTTT CASSLGQRNGELFF
TRBJ2-7 - - TRBV13 TGTGCCAGCAGACGTAAGGGACATACCTACGAGCAGTACTTC CASRRKGHTYEQYF
TRBJ1-5 - once TRBV27 TGTGCCAGCAGTTCTCGGACGGCCGGGATCCAGCCCCAGCATTTT CASSSRTAGIQPQHF
TRBJ2-6 TRBD1 - TRBV2 TGTGCCAGCAGTGAATTTGGGACAGCATTCTCTGGGGCCAACGTCCTGACTTTC CASSEFGTAFSGANVLTF
TRBJ1-6 - - TRBV11-1 TGTGCCAGCAGCCCCAGCCCCGCCGGAGTAAATTCACCCCTCCACTTT CASSPSPAGVNSPLHF
TRBJ2-7 TRBD2 - TRBV24-1 TGTGCCACCAGTCCGGCGGGAGGCTACGAGCAGTACTTC CATSPAGGYEQYF
TRBJ1-4 - few TRBV5-4 TGTGCCAGCAGCTTGGGCGGACAGTCAGCAACTAATGAAAAACTGTTTTTT CASSLGGQSATNEKLFF